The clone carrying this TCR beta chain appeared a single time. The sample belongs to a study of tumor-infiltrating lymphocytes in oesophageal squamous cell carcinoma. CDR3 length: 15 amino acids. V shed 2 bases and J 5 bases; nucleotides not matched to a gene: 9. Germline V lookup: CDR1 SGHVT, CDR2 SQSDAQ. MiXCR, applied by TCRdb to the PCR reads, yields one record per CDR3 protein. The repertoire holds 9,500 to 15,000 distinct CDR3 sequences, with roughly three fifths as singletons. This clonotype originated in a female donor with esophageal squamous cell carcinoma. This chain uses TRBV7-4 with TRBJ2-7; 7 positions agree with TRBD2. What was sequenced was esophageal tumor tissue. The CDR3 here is CASSLQGRGRNEQYF. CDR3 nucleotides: TGTGCCAGCAGCTTACAGGGACGCGGGAGAAACGAGCAGTACTTC.